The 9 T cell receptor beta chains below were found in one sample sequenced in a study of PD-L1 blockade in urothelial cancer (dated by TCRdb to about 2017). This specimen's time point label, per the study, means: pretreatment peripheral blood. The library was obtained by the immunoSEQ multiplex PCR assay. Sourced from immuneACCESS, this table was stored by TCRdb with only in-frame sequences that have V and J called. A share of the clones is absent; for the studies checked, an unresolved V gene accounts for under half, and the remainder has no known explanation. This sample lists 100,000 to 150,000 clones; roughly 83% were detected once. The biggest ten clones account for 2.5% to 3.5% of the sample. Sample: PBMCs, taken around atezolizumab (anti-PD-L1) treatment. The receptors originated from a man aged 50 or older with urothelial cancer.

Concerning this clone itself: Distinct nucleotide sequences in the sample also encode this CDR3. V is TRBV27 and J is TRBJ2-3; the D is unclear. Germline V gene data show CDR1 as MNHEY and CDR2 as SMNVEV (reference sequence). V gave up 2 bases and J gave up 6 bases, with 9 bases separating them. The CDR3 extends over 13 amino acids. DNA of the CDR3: TGTGCCAGCAGTTTACTGGCGGCGGATACGCAGTATTTT. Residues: CASSLLAADTQYF.

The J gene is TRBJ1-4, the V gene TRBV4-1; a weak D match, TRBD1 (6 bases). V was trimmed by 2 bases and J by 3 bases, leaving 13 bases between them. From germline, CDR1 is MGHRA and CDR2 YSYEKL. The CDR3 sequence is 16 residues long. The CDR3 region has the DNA TGCGCCAGCAGCCAAAACAGACAGGATCCTAATGAAAAACTGTTTTTT. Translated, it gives CASSQNRQDPNEKLFF.

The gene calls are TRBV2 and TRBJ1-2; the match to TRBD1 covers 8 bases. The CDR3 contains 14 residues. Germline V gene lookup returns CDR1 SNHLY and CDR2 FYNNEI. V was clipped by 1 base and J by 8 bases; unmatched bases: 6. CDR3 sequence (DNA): TGTGCCAGCAGTGAAGTAACAGGGGGGGTGGGCTACACCTTC. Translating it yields CASSEVTGGVGYTF. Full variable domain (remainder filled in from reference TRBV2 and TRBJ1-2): EPEVTQTPSHQVTQMGQEVILRCVPISNHLYFYWYRQILGQKVEFLVSFYNNEISEKSEIFDDQFSVERPDGSNFTLKIRSTKLEDSAMYFCASSEVTGGVGYTFGSGTRLTVV.

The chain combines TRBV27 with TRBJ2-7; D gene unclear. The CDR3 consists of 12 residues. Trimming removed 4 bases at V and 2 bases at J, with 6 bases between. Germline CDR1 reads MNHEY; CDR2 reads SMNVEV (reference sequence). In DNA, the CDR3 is TGTGCCAGCAGTTCTCCCCCCTACGAGCAGTACTTC. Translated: CASSSPPYEQYF.

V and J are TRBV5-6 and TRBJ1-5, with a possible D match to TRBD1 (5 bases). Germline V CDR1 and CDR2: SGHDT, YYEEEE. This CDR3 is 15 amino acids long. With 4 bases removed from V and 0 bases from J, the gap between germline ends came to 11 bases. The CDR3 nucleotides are TGTGCCAGCAGCCGGGGGAGAAATAGCAATCAGCCCCAGCATTTT. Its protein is CASSRGRNSNQPQHF.

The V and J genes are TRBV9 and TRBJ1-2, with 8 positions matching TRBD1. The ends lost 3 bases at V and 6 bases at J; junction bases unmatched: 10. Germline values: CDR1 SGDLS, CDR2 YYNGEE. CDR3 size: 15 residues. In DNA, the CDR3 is TGTGCCAGCAGCGAAAGGTACCGGGACAGGCATGGCTACACCTTC. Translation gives CASSERYRDRHGYTF.

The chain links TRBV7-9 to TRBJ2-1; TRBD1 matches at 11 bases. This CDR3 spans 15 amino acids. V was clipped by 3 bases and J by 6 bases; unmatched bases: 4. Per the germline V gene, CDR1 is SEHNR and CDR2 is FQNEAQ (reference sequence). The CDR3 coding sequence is TGTGCCAGCAGCTTCGGGACAGGGGGAAGCAATGAGCAGTTCTTC. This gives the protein CASSFGTGGSNEQFF.

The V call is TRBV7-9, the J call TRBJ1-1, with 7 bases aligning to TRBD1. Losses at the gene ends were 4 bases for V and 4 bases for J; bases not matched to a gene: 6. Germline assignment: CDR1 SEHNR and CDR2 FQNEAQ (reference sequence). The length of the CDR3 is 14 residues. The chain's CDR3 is CASSSTGYITEAFF. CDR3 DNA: TGTGCCAGCAGCTCGACAGGGTACATCACTGAAGCTTTCTTT.

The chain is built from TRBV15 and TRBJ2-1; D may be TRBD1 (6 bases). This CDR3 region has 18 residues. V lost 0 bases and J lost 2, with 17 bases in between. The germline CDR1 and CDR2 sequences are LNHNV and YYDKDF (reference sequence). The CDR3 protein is CATSRERSGQRAYNEQFF. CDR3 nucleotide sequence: TGTGCCACCAGCAGAGAACGAAGCGGACAGAGAGCCTACAATGAGCAGTTCTTC.